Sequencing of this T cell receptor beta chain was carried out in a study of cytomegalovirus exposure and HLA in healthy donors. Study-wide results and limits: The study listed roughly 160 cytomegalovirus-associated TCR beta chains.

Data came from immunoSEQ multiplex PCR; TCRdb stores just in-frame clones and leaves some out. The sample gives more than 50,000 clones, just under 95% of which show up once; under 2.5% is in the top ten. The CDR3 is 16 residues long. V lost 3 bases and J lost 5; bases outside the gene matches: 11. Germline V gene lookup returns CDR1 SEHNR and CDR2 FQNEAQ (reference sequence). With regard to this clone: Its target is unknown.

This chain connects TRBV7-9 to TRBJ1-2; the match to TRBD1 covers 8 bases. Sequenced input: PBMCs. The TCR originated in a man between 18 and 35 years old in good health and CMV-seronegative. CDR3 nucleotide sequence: TGTGCCAGCAGCTTGGGACAGGACATCCTAAAGTATGGCTACACCTTC. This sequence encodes CASSLGQDILKYGYTF. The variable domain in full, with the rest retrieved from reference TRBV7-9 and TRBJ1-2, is DTGVSQNPRHKITKRGQNVTFRCDPISEHNRLYWYRQTLGQGPEFLTYFQNEAQLEKSRLLSDRFSAERPKGSFSTLEIQRTEQGDSAMYLCASSLGQDILKYGYTFGSGTRLTVV.